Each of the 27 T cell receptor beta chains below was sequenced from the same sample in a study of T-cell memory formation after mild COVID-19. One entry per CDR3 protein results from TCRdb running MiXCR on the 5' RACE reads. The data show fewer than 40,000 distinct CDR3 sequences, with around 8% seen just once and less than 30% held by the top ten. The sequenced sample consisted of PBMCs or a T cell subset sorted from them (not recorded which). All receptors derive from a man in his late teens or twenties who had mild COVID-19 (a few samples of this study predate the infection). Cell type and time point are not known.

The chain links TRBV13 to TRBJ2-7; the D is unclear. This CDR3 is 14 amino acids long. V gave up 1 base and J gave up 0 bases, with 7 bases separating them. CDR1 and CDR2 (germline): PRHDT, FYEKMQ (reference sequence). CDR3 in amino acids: CASSLVQSSYEQYF. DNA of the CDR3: TGTGCCAGCAGCTTAGTTCAGAGCTCCTACGAGCAGTACTTC.

The CDR3 protein is CASSPQAFSYNEQFF. The CDR3 nucleotides are TGTGCCAGCAGTCCCCAGGCGTTCAGCTACAATGAGCAGTTCTTC. The chain recombines TRBV6-2 or TRBV6-3 with TRBJ2-1; D not certain. The V end lost 5 bases, the J end lost 3 bases, and 14 bases lay between the germline ends. Germline CDR1 reads MNHEY; CDR2 reads SVGEGT. CDR3 size: 15 residues.

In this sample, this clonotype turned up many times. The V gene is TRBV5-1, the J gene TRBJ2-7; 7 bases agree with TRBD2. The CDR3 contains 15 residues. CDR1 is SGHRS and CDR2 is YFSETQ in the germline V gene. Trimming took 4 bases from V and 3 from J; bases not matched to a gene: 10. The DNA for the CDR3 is TGCGCCAGCAGCCCAGAGAGCGGGGAGCACTACGAGCAGTACTTC. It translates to CASSPESGEHYEQYF.

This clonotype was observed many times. The CDR3 loop is CASSLDRDFPDTQYF. CDR3 bases: TGTGCCAGCAGCTTAGACAGGGACTTTCCAGATACGCAGTATTTT. This chain uses TRBV7-6 with TRBJ2-3, with D perhaps assigned TRBD1 or TRBD2 (6 bases each). This CDR3 spans 15 amino acids. V lost 1 base and J 4 bases, leaving 12 bases between the germline ends. Germline CDR1 SGHVS, CDR2 FNYEAQ.

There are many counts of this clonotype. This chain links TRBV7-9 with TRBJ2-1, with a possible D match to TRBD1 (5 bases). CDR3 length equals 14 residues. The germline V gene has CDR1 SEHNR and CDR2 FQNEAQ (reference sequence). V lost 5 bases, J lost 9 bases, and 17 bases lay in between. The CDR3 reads CASSPPLGALEQFF. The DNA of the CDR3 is TGTGCCAGCAGCCCCCCCCTAGGGGCGCTTGAGCAGTTCTTC.

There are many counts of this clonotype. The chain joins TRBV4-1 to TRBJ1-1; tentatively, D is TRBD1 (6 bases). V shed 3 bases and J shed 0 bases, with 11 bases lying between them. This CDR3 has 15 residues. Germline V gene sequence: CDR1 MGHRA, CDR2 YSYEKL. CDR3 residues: CASSHNRAVNTEAFF. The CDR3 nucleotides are TGCGCCAGCAGCCACAACAGGGCAGTGAACACTGAAGCTTTCTTT.

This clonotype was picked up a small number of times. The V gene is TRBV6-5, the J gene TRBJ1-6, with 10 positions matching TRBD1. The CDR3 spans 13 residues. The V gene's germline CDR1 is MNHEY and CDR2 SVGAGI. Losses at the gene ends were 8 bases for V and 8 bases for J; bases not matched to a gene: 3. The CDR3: CASWDRGYSPLHF. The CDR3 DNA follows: TGTGCCAGCTGGGACAGGGGTTATTCACCCCTCCACTTT.

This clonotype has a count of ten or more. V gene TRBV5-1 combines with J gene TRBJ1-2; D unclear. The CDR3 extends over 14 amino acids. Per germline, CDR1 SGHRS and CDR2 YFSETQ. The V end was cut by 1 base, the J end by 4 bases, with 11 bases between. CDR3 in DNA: TGCGCCAGCAGCTTGTACATTAAGGGCTATGGCTACACCTTC. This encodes CASSLYIKGYGYTF. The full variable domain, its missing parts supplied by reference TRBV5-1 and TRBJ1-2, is KAGVTQTPRYLIKTRGQQVTLSCSPISGHRSVSWYQQTPGQGLQFLFEYFSETQRNKGNFPGRFSGRQFSNSRSEMNVSTLELGDSALYLCASSLYIKGYGYTFGSGTRLTVV.

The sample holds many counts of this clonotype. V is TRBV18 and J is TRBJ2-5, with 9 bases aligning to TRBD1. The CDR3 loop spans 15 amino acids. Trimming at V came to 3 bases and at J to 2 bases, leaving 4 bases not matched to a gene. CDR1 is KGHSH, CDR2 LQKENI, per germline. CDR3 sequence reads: CASSPGTGIQETQYF. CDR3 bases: TGTGCCAGCTCACCCGGGACAGGGATTCAAGAGACCCAGTACTTC.

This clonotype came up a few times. The CDR3 loop is CASTFGQGTSSYEQYF. CDR3 sequence (DNA): TGTGCCAGCACCTTCGGGCAGGGGACGAGCTCCTACGAGCAGTACTTC. V is TRBV2 and J is TRBJ2-7; tentatively, D is TRBD1 (6 bases). Trimming cost V 7 bases and J 0 bases, with 19 bases left between them. Germline assignment: CDR1 SNHLY and CDR2 FYNNEI. The CDR3 is 16 amino acids.

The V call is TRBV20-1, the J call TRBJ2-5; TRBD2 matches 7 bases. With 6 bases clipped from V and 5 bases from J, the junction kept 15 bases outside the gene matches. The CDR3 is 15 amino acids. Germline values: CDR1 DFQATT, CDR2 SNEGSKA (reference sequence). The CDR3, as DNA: TGCAGTGCGACAACTACGACGGGACTATCGGAGACCCAGTACTTC. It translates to CSATTTTGLSETQYF.

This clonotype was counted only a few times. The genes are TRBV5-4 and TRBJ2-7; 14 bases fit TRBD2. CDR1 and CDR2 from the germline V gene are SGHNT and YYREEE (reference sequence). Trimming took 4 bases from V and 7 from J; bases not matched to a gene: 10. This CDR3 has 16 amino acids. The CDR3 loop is CASSQGLAGGPWEQYF. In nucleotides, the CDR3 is TGTGCCAGCAGCCAAGGACTAGCGGGGGGCCCGTGGGAGCAGTACTTC.

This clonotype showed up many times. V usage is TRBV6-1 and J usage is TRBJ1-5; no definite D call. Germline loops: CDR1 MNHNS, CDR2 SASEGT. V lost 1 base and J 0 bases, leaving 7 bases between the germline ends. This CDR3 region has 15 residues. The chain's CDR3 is CASSEGGYSNQPQHF. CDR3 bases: TGTGCCAGCAGTGAAGGAGGGTATAGCAATCAGCCCCAGCATTTT.

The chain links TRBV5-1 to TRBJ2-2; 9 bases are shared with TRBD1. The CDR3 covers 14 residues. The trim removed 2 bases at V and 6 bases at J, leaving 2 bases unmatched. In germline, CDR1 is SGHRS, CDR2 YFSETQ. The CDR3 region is CASSLQGASGELFF. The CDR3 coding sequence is TGCGCCAGCAGCTTACAGGGGGCTTCCGGGGAGCTGTTTTTT.

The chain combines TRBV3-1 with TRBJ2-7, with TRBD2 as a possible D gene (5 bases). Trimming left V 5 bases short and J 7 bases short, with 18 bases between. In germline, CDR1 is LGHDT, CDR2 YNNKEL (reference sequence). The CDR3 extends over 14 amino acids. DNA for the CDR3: TGTGCCAGCAGCTCCCTTTTAGGACTGGGGGAGCAGTACTTC. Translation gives CASSSLLGLGEQYF.

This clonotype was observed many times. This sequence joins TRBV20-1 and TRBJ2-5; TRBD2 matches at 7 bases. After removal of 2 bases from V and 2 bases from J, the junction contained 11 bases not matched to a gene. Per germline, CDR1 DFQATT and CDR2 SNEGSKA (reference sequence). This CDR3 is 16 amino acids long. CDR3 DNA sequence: TGCAGTGCTAGAACCCCCATGCGCGGGGGACAAGAGACCCAGTACTTC. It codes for CSARTPMRGGQETQYF.

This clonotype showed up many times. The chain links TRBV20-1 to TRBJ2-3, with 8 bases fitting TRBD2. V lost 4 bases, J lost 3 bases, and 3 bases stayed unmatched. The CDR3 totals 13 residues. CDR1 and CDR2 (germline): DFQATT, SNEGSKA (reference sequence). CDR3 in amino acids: CSANGGGTDTQYF. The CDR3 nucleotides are TGCAGTGCTAACGGGGGGGGTACAGATACGCAGTATTTT.

Here the CDR3 DNA reads TGTGCCAGCAGCTCCCGGGACAGAGTCCACTATGGCTACACCTTC. This codes for CASSSRDRVHYGYTF. This chain connects TRBV5-4 to TRBJ1-2, with 7 nucleotides matching TRBD1. CDR3 size: 15 residues. Germline CDR1 SGHNT, CDR2 YYREEE (reference sequence). With 3 bases clipped from V and 3 bases from J, the junction kept 8 bases outside the gene matches.

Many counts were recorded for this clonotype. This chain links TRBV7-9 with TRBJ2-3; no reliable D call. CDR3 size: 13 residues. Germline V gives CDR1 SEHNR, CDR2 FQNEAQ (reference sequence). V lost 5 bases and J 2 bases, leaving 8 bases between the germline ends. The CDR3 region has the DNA TGTGCCAGCAGCCAGGACCCCACAGATACGCAGTATTTT. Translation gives CASSQDPTDTQYF.

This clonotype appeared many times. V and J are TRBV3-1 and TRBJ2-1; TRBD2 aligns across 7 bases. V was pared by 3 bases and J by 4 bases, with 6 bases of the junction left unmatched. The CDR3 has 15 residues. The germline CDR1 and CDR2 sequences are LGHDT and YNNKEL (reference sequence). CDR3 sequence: CASSQPGTKYNEQFF. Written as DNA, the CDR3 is TGTGCCAGCAGCCAGCCCGGGACTAAATACAATGAGCAGTTCTTC.

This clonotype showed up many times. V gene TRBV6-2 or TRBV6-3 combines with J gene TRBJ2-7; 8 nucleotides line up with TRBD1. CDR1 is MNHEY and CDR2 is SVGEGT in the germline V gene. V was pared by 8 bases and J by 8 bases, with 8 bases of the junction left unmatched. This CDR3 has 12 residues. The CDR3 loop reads CASGSTGVKQYV. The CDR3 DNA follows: TGTGCCAGCGGGTCGACAGGGGTTAAGCAGTACGTC.

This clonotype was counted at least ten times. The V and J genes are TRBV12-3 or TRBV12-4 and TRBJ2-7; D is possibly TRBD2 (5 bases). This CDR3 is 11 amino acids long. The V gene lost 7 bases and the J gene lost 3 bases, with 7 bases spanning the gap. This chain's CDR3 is CASTRGYEQYF. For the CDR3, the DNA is TGTGCCAGCACCCGGGGCTACGAGCAGTACTTC.

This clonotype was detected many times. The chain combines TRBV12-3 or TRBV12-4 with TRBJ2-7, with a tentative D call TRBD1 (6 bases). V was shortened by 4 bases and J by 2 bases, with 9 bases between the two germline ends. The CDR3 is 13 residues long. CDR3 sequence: CASSWGPTYEQYF. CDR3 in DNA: TGTGCCAGCAGTTGGGGGCCGACCTACGAGCAGTACTTC.

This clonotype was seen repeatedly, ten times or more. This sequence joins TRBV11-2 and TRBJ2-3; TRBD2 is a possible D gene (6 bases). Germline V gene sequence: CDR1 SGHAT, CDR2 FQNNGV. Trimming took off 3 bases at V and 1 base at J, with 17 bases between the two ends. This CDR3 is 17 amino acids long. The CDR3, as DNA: TGTGCCAGCAGCTTCCCCGTCCTAGCGAGGGGCACAGATACGCAGTATTTT. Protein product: CASSFPVLARGTDTQYF.

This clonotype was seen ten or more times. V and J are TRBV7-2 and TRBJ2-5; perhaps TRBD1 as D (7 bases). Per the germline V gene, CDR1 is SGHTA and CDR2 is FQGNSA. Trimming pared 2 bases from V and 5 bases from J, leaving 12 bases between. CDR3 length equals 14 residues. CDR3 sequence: CASSLMAGGETQYF. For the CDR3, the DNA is TGTGCCAGCAGCTTAATGGCAGGGGGGGAGACCCAGTACTTC. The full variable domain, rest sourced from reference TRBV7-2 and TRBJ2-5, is GAGVSQSPSNKVTEKGKDVELRCDPISGHTALYWYRQSLGQGLEFLIYFQGNSAPDKSGLPSDRFSAERTGGSVSTLTIQRTQQEDSAVYLCASSLMAGGETQYFGPGTRLLVL.

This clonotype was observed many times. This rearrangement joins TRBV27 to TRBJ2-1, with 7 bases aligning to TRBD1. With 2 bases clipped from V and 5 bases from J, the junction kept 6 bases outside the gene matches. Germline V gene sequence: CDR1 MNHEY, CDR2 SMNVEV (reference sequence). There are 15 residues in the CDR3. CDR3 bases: TGTGCCAGCAGTTTAAATTGGGACAGAAACAATGAGCAGTTCTTC. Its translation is CASSLNWDRNNEQFF.

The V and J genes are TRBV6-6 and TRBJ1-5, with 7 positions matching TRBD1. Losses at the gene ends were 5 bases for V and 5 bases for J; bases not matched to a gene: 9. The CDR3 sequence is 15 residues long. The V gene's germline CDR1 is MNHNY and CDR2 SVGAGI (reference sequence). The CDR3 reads CASSPHDRADQPQHF. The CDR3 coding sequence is TGTGCCAGCAGTCCTCATGACAGGGCAGATCAGCCCCAGCATTTT.